This T cell receptor beta chain was recorded in a study of OX40 agonist ivuxolimab in advanced cancers. General study results and limits: Among the nonresponders, some also had low normalized T-cell clonal expansion.

Samples were taken at baseline and on day 1 of cycles 4 and 7. Concerning this clone itself: What it recognizes is unknown.

Trimming cost V 4 bases and J 0 bases; bases outside gene matches: 5. Germline V gene lookup returns CDR1 MDHEN and CDR2 SYDVKM. CDR3 length equals 16 residues. Data came from immunoSEQ multiplex PCR; TCRdb stores just in-frame clones and leaves some out. This table holds roughly 14,000 clones, 64% found once. The clonotype was recovered from an adult with an advanced solid tumor such as melanoma, head and neck, liver or kidney cancer. Sequencing was performed on CD4+ or CD8+ T cells sorted from blood, taken in a trial of the OX40 agonist ivuxolimab. The chain employs TRBV28 and TRBJ1-3, with 8 nucleotides matching TRBD1. As DNA, the CDR3 is TGTGCCAGCAGTTGGACAGGGCTAAGCTCTGGAAACACCATATATTTT. Translation gives CASSWTGLSSGNTIYF.